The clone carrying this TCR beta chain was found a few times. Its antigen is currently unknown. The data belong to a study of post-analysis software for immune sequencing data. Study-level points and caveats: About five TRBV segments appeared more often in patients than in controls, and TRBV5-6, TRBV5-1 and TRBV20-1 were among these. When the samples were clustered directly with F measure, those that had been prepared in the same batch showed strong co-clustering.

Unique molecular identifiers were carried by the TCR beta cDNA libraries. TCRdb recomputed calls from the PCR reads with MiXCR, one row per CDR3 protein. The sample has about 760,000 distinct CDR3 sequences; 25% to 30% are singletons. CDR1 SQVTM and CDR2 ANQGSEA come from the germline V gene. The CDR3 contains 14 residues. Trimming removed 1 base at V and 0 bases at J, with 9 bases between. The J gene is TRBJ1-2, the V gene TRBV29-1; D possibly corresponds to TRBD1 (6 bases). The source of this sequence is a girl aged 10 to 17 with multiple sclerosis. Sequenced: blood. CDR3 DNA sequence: TGCAGCGTTGAAGGAGGACAGACTAACTATGGCTACACCTTC. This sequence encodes CSVEGGQTNYGYTF.